Listed below are T cell receptor beta chains from one sample, sequenced in a study of technical replicates of blood from a handful of donors. TCRdb's copy holds only in-frame clones and misses some; the assay was immunoSEQ multiplex PCR. This sample has around 81,000 clones, with around 95% found just once. The sample taken for sequencing was T cells isolated from PBMCs. Every receptor here comes from a human donor in good health. The CDR3 runs from the conserved cysteine through the conserved F or W. A D gene is named only where the DNA matches it firmly. Rows give clone size only sometimes, using once, few, many, or a class for an expanded clone.

j_call: TRBJ2-2; d_call: NA; clone_size: NA; v_call: TRBV7-3; cdr3_aa: CASSLKAGGELFF; cdr3_nt: TGTGCCAGCAGCTTAAAAGCGGGCGGGGAGCTGTTTTTT
j_call: TRBJ2-7; d_call: NA; clone_size: NA; v_call: TRBV28; cdr3_aa: CASNRGRALYEQYF; cdr3_nt: TGTGCCAGCAACAGGGGGAGGGCCCTCTACGAGCAGTACTTC
j_call: TRBJ2-1; d_call: NA; clone_size: once; v_call: TRBV19; cdr3_aa: CASSAVGGSYEQFF; cdr3_nt: TGTGCCAGTAGTGCCGTCGGTGGGAGCTATGAGCAGTTCTTC
j_call: TRBJ2-5; d_call: NA; clone_size: NA; v_call: TRBV28; cdr3_aa: CASSFLTAQETQYF; cdr3_nt: TGTGCCAGCAGTTTCTTAACAGCTCAAGAGACCCAGTACTTC
j_call: TRBJ2-7; d_call: TRBD1; clone_size: NA; v_call: TRBV19; cdr3_aa: CASKRDSSYYEQYF; cdr3_nt: TGTGCCAGTAAACGGGACAGCTCCTACTACGAGCAGTACTTC
j_call: TRBJ2-7; d_call: TRBD1; clone_size: NA; v_call: TRBV2; cdr3_aa: CASSSGTGRFEQYF; cdr3_nt: TGTGCCAGCAGTTCCGGGACAGGGAGATTCGAGCAGTACTTC
j_call: TRBJ1-2; d_call: NA; clone_size: NA; v_call: TRBV2; cdr3_aa: CASSAGYGYTF; cdr3_nt: TGTGCCAGCAGTGCAGGGTATGGCTACACCTTC
j_call: TRBJ2-1; d_call: TRBD2; clone_size: once; v_call: TRBV20-1; cdr3_aa: CSASLGGIGFF; cdr3_nt: TGCAGTGCTAGTCTGGGAGGGATTGGGTTCTTC
j_call: TRBJ2-7; d_call: TRBD2; clone_size: NA; v_call: TRBV29-1; cdr3_aa: CSVGRPAGVSSYEQYF; cdr3_nt: TGCAGCGTTGGCCGGCCGGCGGGGGTATCGTCCTACGAGCAGTACTTC
j_call: TRBJ1-2; d_call: NA; clone_size: NA; v_call: TRBV6-5; cdr3_aa: CASRTGGMGGYTF; cdr3_nt: TGTGCCAGCAGGACGGGAGGAATGGGAGGCTACACCTTC
j_call: TRBJ2-7; d_call: TRBD2; clone_size: NA; v_call: TRBV9; cdr3_aa: CASSASGGTHSYEQYF; cdr3_nt: TGTGCCAGCAGCGCAAGCGGGGGAACCCACTCCTACGAGCAGTACTTC
j_call: TRBJ1-1; d_call: NA; clone_size: NA; v_call: TRBV9; cdr3_aa: CASSVGIDSEAFF; cdr3_nt: TGTGCCAGCAGCGTAGGGATCGACAGTGAAGCTTTCTTT
j_call: TRBJ2-3; d_call: TRBD1; clone_size: NA; v_call: TRBV27; cdr3_aa: CASSRQGVGDTQYF; cdr3_nt: TGTGCCAGCAGCAGACAGGGTGTAGGAGATACGCAGTATTTT
j_call: TRBJ1-5; d_call: NA; clone_size: NA; v_call: TRBV29-1; cdr3_aa: CSVRTGSQQPQHF; cdr3_nt: TGCAGCGTGCGAACAGGGAGTCAACAGCCCCAGCATTTT
j_call: TRBJ2-3; d_call: TRBD1; clone_size: NA; v_call: TRBV27; cdr3_aa: CASSIDRGTDTQYF; cdr3_nt: TGTGCCAGCAGTATAGACAGGGGGACAGATACGCAGTATTTT
j_call: TRBJ1-3; d_call: NA; clone_size: NA; v_call: TRBV7-6; cdr3_aa: CASSLLSFDTIYF; cdr3_nt: TGTGCCAGCAGCTTACTCAGTTTCGACACCATATATTTT
j_call: TRBJ2-3; d_call: NA; clone_size: NA; v_call: TRBV5-1; cdr3_aa: CASSLAGATDTQYF; cdr3_nt: TGCGCCAGCAGCTTGGCGGGAGCGACAGATACGCAGTATTTT
j_call: TRBJ2-3; d_call: TRBD1; clone_size: NA; v_call: TRBV6-5; cdr3_aa: CASSYLNSGQGVAQYF; cdr3_nt: TGTGCCAGCAGTTACTTGAACTCGGGACAGGGAGTGGCGCAGTATTTT
j_call: TRBJ2-3; d_call: TRBD2; clone_size: NA; v_call: TRBV19; cdr3_aa: CASSYSGRGIPDTQYF; cdr3_nt: TGTGCCAGTAGTTATAGCGGGAGGGGGATACCAGATACGCAGTATTTT
j_call: TRBJ2-7; d_call: NA; clone_size: NA; v_call: TRBV20-1; cdr3_aa: CSARTNYEQYF; cdr3_nt: TGCAGTGCTAGGACTAACTACGAGCAGTACTTC
j_call: TRBJ2-5; d_call: TRBD1; clone_size: NA; v_call: TRBV7-3; cdr3_aa: CASSLDREETQYF; cdr3_nt: TGTGCCAGCAGCTTAGACAGGGAGGAGACCCAGTACTTC
j_call: TRBJ2-1; d_call: TRBD1; clone_size: NA; v_call: TRBV30; cdr3_aa: CAWTRDRSSYNEQFF; cdr3_nt: TGTGCCTGGACCCGGGACAGGAGCTCCTACAATGAGCAGTTCTTC
j_call: TRBJ2-1; d_call: TRBD2; clone_size: NA; v_call: TRBV2; cdr3_aa: CASSDPSGRDIEQFF; cdr3_nt: TGTGCCAGCAGTGACCCTAGCGGGAGAGACATTGAGCAGTTCTTC
j_call: TRBJ2-7; d_call: TRBD1; clone_size: once; v_call: TRBV2; cdr3_aa: CASSPQTGRFTDEQYF; cdr3_nt: TGTGCCAGCAGCCCACAGACAGGGAGATTTACGGACGAGCAGTACTTC
j_call: TRBJ2-2; d_call: TRBD2; clone_size: NA; v_call: TRBV19; cdr3_aa: CASSIRGASGRFGELFF; cdr3_nt: TGTGCCAGTAGTATTCGGGGGGCTAGCGGGAGATTCGGGGAGCTGTTTTTT
j_call: TRBJ2-7; d_call: NA; clone_size: once; v_call: TRBV12-5; cdr3_aa: CASGLSGREQYF; cdr3_nt: TGTGCTAGTGGTTTATCAGGCCGCGAGCAGTACTTC
j_call: TRBJ2-3; d_call: NA; clone_size: NA; v_call: TRBV7-3; cdr3_aa: CASSGGSETDTQYF; cdr3_nt: TGTGCCAGCAGCGGGGGCAGTGAAACAGATACGCAGTATTTT
j_call: TRBJ2-3; d_call: NA; clone_size: NA; v_call: TRBV7-3; cdr3_aa: CASSFAGFSTDTQYF; cdr3_nt: TGTGCCAGCAGCTTCGCGGGGTTTAGCACAGATACGCAGTATTTT
j_call: TRBJ1-2; d_call: NA; clone_size: NA; v_call: TRBV7-9; cdr3_aa: CASSLEAAAAGYTF; cdr3_nt: TGTGCCAGCAGCTTAGAGGCCGCCGCGGCTGGCTACACCTTC
j_call: TRBJ2-7; d_call: TRBD1; clone_size: NA; v_call: TRBV11-3; cdr3_aa: CASSSGRTGDDEQYF; cdr3_nt: TGTGCCAGCAGCTCCGGTAGGACAGGGGATGACGAGCAGTACTTC
j_call: TRBJ1-1; d_call: TRBD1; clone_size: NA; v_call: TRBV4-1; cdr3_aa: CASSQDRGRNTEAFF; cdr3_nt: TGCGCCAGCAGCCAGGACAGGGGCCGGAACACTGAAGCTTTCTTT
j_call: TRBJ2-1; d_call: NA; clone_size: NA; v_call: TRBV30; cdr3_aa: CAWREQGWGNEQFF; cdr3_nt: TGTGCCTGGAGGGAACAGGGCTGGGGCAATGAGCAGTTCTTC
j_call: TRBJ2-3; d_call: TRBD2; clone_size: NA; v_call: TRBV5-4; cdr3_aa: CASSLLRLADTDTQYF; cdr3_nt: TGTGCCAGCAGCTTACTCAGACTAGCGGACACAGATACGCAGTATTTT
j_call: TRBJ2-5; d_call: NA; clone_size: NA; v_call: TRBV4-1; cdr3_aa: CASSQEARGETQYF; cdr3_nt: TGCGCCAGCAGCCAAGAGGCTAGAGGGGAGACCCAGTACTTC
j_call: TRBJ2-3; d_call: NA; clone_size: once; v_call: TRBV5-6; cdr3_aa: CASSLVVGGRELDTQYF; cdr3_nt: TGTGCCAGCAGCTTGGTTGTCGGTGGGAGAGAGCTGGATACGCAGTATTTT
j_call: TRBJ2-2; d_call: TRBD2; clone_size: NA; v_call: TRBV5-4; cdr3_aa: CASMGLAGAPGELFF; cdr3_nt: TGTGCCAGCATGGGACTAGCGGGAGCCCCCGGGGAGCTGTTTTTT
j_call: TRBJ1-1; d_call: TRBD1; clone_size: NA; v_call: TRBV20-1; cdr3_aa: CSAGTGGKAFF; cdr3_nt: TGCAGTGCTGGGACAGGGGGTAAAGCTTTCTTT
j_call: TRBJ2-7; d_call: TRBD1; clone_size: once; v_call: TRBV15; cdr3_aa: CATSPRQGAYEQYF; cdr3_nt: TGTGCCACCAGCCCACGACAGGGGGCATACGAGCAGTACTTC
j_call: TRBJ2-3; d_call: TRBD2; clone_size: NA; v_call: TRBV5-4; cdr3_aa: CASKSGLDTSSTDTQYF; cdr3_nt: TGTGCCAGCAAGTCCGGACTAGACACTTCTAGCACAGATACGCAGTATTTT
j_call: TRBJ1-1; d_call: NA; clone_size: NA; v_call: TRBV9; cdr3_aa: CASSVGAGEGNTEAFF; cdr3_nt: TGTGCCAGCAGCGTAGGAGCAGGGGAGGGCAACACTGAAGCTTTCTTT
j_call: TRBJ2-7; d_call: TRBD1; clone_size: NA; v_call: TRBV11-1; cdr3_aa: CASSLLTGGPYEQYF; cdr3_nt: TGTGCCAGCAGCCTTCTGACAGGGGGACCCTACGAGCAGTACTTC
j_call: TRBJ2-1; d_call: NA; clone_size: NA; v_call: TRBV4-1; cdr3_aa: CASSQDLRSTGNQYNEQFF; cdr3_nt: TGCGCCAGCAGCCAAGATCTAAGGTCGACGGGGAACCAATACAATGAGCAGTTCTTC